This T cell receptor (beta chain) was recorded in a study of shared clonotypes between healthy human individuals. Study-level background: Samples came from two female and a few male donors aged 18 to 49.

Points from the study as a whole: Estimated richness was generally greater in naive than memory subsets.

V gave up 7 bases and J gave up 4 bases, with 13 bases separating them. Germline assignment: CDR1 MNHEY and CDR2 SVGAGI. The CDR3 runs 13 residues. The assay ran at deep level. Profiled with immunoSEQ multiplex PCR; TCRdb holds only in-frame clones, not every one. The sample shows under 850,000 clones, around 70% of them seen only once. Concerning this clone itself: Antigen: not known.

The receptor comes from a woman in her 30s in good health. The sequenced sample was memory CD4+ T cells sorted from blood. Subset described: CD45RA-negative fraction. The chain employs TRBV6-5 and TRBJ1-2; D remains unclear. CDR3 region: CASKVGRFYGYTF. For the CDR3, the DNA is TGTGCCAGCAAGGTGGGCCGATTCTATGGCTACACCTTC.